Presented here are 10 T cell receptor beta chains from one specimen sequenced in a study of T-cell reconstitution after alpha-beta-depleted transplantation in children. Unique molecular identifiers were incorporated during preparation of the TCRbeta library. TCRdb recomputed calls from the PCR reads with MiXCR, one row per CDR3 protein. The profile shows around 700,000 distinct CDR3 sequences, under 15% of them singletons. The specimen comprised PBMCs, sampled before TCRalphabeta/CD19-depleted stem cell transplant. The receptor source for this set is a girl aged 2-10 years with congenital amegakaryocytic thrombocytopenia, due to receive a stem cell transplant.

This clonotype came up many times. CDR3 DNA: TGTGCCAGCAGCTCTTACCCGGGAGAAAGGTATGAGCAGTTCTTC. Translating gives CASSSYPGERYEQFF. J is TRBJ2-1 and V is TRBV7-3; TRBD2 is a possible D gene (6 bases). This CDR3 has 15 residues. V was shortened by 4 bases and J by 8 bases, with 18 bases between the two germline ends. CDR1 is SGHTA and CDR2 is FQGTGA in the germline V gene.

Points on this clonotype: The junction and the germline gene differ at one end; a read error may be behind it. The chain uses TRBV20-1 and TRBJ2-2; 13 bases agree with TRBD2. Germline lookup yields CDR1 DFQATT and CDR2 SNEGSKA (reference sequence). This CDR3 comprises 17 residues. This CDR3 is CCARGTSGRANTGELFF. The CDR3 DNA follows: TGCTGTGCTAGAGGCACTAGCGGGAGGGCCAACACCGGGGAGCTGTTTTTT.

The table lists this clonotype with many counts. This chain uses TRBV7-2 with TRBJ2-1; weak D call: TRBD2 (6 bases). Germline CDR1 reads SGHTA; CDR2 reads FQGNSA. V was trimmed by 2 bases and J by 6 bases, leaving 11 bases between them. CDR3 length: 14 amino acids. Here the CDR3 reads CASSLFGGINEQFF. The CDR3 DNA sequence: TGTGCCAGCAGCTTATTCGGCGGGATCAATGAGCAGTTCTTC.

This rearrangement joins TRBV7-9 to TRBJ2-7, with D tentatively TRBD2 (5 bases). V gave up 1 base and J gave up 3 bases, with 13 bases separating them. The CDR3 totals 15 residues. The V gene's germline CDR1 is SEHNR and CDR2 FQNEAQ (reference sequence). The CDR3: CASSLDLAGLYEQYF. DNA for the CDR3: TGTGCCAGCAGCTTAGACTTGGCGGGCCTCTACGAGCAGTACTTC.

At least ten counts were recorded for this clonotype. This chain joins TRBV5-5 and TRBJ2-3, with 7 bases that match TRBD2. V was pared by 2 bases and J by 1 base, with 7 bases of the junction left unmatched. This CDR3 has 16 residues. The germline CDR1 and CDR2 sequences are SGHKS and YYEKEE (reference sequence). The CDR3 nucleotides are TGTGCCAGCAGCTTACAACTGGGGAGGGGCACAGATACGCAGTATTTT. It codes for CASSLQLGRGTDTQYF.

This clonotype was found many times. CDR3 in DNA: TGCAGTGTCAGGGTCGGGACTAGCGGGAGGATAAGCTCCTACAATGAGCAGTTCTTC. It codes for CSVRVGTSGRISSYNEQFF. The V and J genes are TRBV20-1 and TRBJ2-1; 15 nucleotides match TRBD2. This CDR3 contains 19 residues. CDR1 DFQATT and CDR2 SNEGSKA come from the germline V gene (reference sequence). Trimming cost V 7 bases and J 0 bases; bases outside gene matches: 13.

This clonotype was recorded a few times. The chain couples TRBV7-9 to TRBJ1-1; D unresolved. This CDR3 has 15 residues. V was trimmed by 6 bases and J by 3 bases, leaving 17 bases between them. The V gene's germline CDR1 is SEHNR and CDR2 FQNEAQ (reference sequence). The CDR3 DNA is TGTGCCAGCAGACCTAAAGGTGGCCGGTACACTGAAGCTTTCTTT. The encoded protein is CASRPKGGRYTEAFF.

The chain employs TRBV28 and TRBJ1-2; the match to TRBD1 covers 9 bases. There are 14 residues in the CDR3. V lost 3 bases, J lost 8 bases, and 7 bases stayed unmatched. Germline assignment: CDR1 MDHEN and CDR2 SYDVKM. The CDR3 loop reads CASSLNRGRRGYTF. CDR3 bases: TGTGCCAGCAGTTTGAACAGGGGGCGCAGAGGCTACACCTTC.

This clonotype was seen ten or more times. The V and J genes are TRBV20-1 and TRBJ2-1; 10 bases are a match to TRBD2. V gave up 0 bases and J gave up 6 bases; unmatched junction bases: 8. Germline V gene sequence: CDR1 DFQATT, CDR2 SNEGSKA (reference sequence). The CDR3 totals 16 residues. The CDR3 loop reads CSARDPGVAGGNEQFF. DNA for the CDR3: TGCAGTGCTAGAGACCCCGGGGTAGCGGGAGGCAATGAGCAGTTCTTC.

This chain uses TRBV10-1 with TRBJ2-7, with a tentative D call TRBD1 (5 bases). Between the trimmed V and J ends, which lost 6 bases and 4 bases, there was a span of 22 bases. CDR3 length: 16 amino acids. CDR1 is WNHNN, CDR2 SYGVQD, per germline (reference sequence). In DNA form, the CDR3 reads TGCGCCAGCAGGGGTCCCCGACAGAGAAGAACTTACGAGCAGTACTTC. Translating it yields CASRGPRQRRTYEQYF.